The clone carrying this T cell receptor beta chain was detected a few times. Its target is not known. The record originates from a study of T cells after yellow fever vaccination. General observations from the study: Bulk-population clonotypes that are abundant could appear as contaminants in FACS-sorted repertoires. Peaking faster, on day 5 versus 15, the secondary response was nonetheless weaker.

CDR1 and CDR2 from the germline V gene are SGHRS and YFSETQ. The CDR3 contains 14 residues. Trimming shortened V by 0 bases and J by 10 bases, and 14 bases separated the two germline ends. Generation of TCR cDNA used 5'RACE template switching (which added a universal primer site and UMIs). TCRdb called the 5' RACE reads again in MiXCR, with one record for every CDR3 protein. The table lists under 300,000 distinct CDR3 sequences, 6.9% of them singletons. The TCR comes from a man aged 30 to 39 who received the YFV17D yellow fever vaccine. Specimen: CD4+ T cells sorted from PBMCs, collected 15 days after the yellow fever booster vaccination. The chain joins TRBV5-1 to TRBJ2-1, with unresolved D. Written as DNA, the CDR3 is TGCGCCAGCAGCTTGGGACCCCCCGGCCTAGAGCAGTTCTTC. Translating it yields CASSLGPPGLEQFF. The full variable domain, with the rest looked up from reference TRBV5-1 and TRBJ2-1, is KAGVTQTPRYLIKTRGQQVTLSCSPISGHRSVSWYQQTPGQGLQFLFEYFSETQRNKGNFPGRFSGRQFSNSRSEMNVSTLELGDSALYLCASSLGPPGLEQFFGPGTRLTVL.